This passage covers 8 T cell receptor beta chains from one sample sequenced in a study of blood T cell repertoires in COVID-19. TCRdb's table, derived via immunoSEQ multiplex PCR, lists solely in-frame clones and lacks some. The sample lists some 65,000 clones; more than 75% were seen once. The sample was peripheral blood. These receptors originate from a man aged 40-49 years with COVID-19, enrolled during active disease.

The genes are TRBV5-1 and TRBJ2-5; the match to TRBD2 covers 10 bases. This CDR3 spans 15 amino acids. With 3 bases clipped from V and 2 bases from J, the junction kept 4 bases outside the gene matches. Germline V CDR1 and CDR2: SGHRS, YFSETQ. CDR3 protein: CASSSLAGVQETQYF. CDR3 sequence (DNA): TGCGCCAGCAGCTCCCTAGCGGGGGTTCAAGAGACCCAGTACTTC.

The chain employs TRBV6-6 and TRBJ2-1; 15 nucleotides agree with TRBD2. The CDR3 runs to 15 residues. Germline CDR1 reads MNHNY; CDR2 reads SVGAGI (reference sequence). J lost 8 bases, V lost 6 bases, and 5 bases had no gene match. The CDR3 nucleotides are TGTGCCAGCAGACCCGGACTAGCGGGGGGGGATGAGCAGTTCTTC. It translates to CASRPGLAGGDEQFF.

This clone appeared a few times. The chain has TRBV12-3 or TRBV12-4 and TRBJ2-7; no reliable D call. Trimming pared 2 bases from V and 3 bases from J, leaving 5 bases between. The CDR3 length is 12 residues. The CDR3 spells CASSLQDYEQYF. The CDR3 region has the DNA TGTGCCAGCAGTTTACAGGACTACGAGCAGTACTTC.

The chain couples TRBV7-2 to TRBJ1-1; TRBD1 might be the D (5 bases). Looked up from germline, CDR1 is SGHTA and CDR2 is FQGNSA. Trimming took off 5 bases at V and 0 bases at J, with 7 bases between the two ends. The CDR3 length is 13 residues. This CDR3 reads CASSRQLNTEAFF. The CDR3 region has the DNA TGTGCCAGCAGCAGACAGCTGAACACTGAAGCTTTCTTT.

This sequence joins TRBV2 and TRBJ1-1; 9 bases fit TRBD1. V shed 10 bases, J shed 7 bases, and the junction held 16 bases outside the gene matches. Per germline, CDR1 SNHLY and CDR2 FYNNEI. This CDR3 has 15 residues. In DNA form, the CDR3 reads TGTGCCAATCAGACAGGGGGAAAATACAAGAGTGAAGCTTTCTTT. Protein sequence: CANQTGGKYKSEAFF.

The rearrangement links TRBV10-1 to TRBJ2-5, with 8 bases lining up with TRBD1. The length of the CDR3 is 14 residues. Germline CDR1 WNHNN, CDR2 SYGVQD (reference sequence). Germline trimming cut 8 bases from V and 5 bases from J; bases unmatched to any gene: 10. CDR3 sequence (DNA): TGCGCCAGCCGGGACAGGTGGAGGTGGGAGACCCAGTACTTC. Translation gives CASRDRWRWETQYF.

The J gene is TRBJ2-7, the V gene TRBV5-1; D possibly corresponds to TRBD1 (5 bases). V dropped 2 bases and J dropped 5 bases, with 11 bases sitting between them. The germline V gene has CDR1 SGHRS and CDR2 YFSETQ. CDR3 size: 13 residues. CDR3 amino acids: CASSFPGIDEQYF. The CDR3 DNA reads as TGCGCCAGCAGCTTCCCAGGGATAGACGAGCAGTACTTC.

The chain employs TRBV18 and TRBJ2-5, with D possibly matching TRBD1 (6 bases). Germline CDR1 reads KGHSH; CDR2 reads LQKENI. This CDR3 region has 14 residues. The V end lost 0 bases, the J end lost 5 bases, and 10 bases lay between the germline ends. The CDR3, as DNA: TGTGCCAGCTCACCACCAGGGGGAAGGGAGACCCAGTACTTC. It is translated as CASSPPGGRETQYF.